A single sample gave rise to the 9 T cell receptor beta chains below, sequenced in a study of control samples from healthy donors and cancer patients. Clones were read by immunoSEQ multiplex PCR, and TCRdb kept only the in-frame ones, dropping some. Of about 70,000 clones listed, 84% are singletons. The sample consisted of blood. These receptors were obtained from a man aged 45-65 years in good health.

V gene TRBV3-1 (or the pseudogene TRBV3-2) combines with J gene TRBJ1-1, with a tentative D call TRBD1 (5 bases). Germline values: CDR1 LGHDT, CDR2 YNNKEL (reference sequence). V was pared by 4 bases and J by 3 bases, with 9 bases between. This CDR3 contains 13 residues. The CDR3 loop is CASSRRGDTEAFF. DNA of the CDR3: TGTGCCAGCAGCCGTAGGGGAGACACTGAAGCTTTCTTT.

This chain links TRBV5-1 with TRBJ2-2; 8 nucleotides match TRBD2. CDR1 is SGHRS and CDR2 is YFSETQ in the germline V gene. There are 18 residues in the CDR3. V trimming: 0 bases; J trimming: 8 bases; junction bases outside the gene matches: 15. CDR3 sequence: CASSLEPAGEPPMGELFF. In DNA form, the CDR3 reads TGCGCCAGCAGCTTGGAACCAGCGGGGGAGCCCCCGATGGGGGAGCTGTTTTTT.

This rearrangement joins TRBV19 to TRBJ1-3, with D tentatively TRBD1 (5 bases). From germline, CDR1 is LNHDA and CDR2 SQIVND (reference sequence). This CDR3 comprises 17 residues. The germline V and J ends were trimmed by 4 bases and 4 bases, with 20 bases remaining between them. CDR3 coding DNA: TGTGCCAGTAGTACACTCCCCGGGACCGTTCAGGGAAACACCATATATTTT. Translated, it gives CASSTLPGTVQGNTIYF.

This chain connects TRBV19 to TRBJ1-1; D remains unclear. Between the trimmed V and J ends, which lost 0 bases and 3 bases, there was a span of 5 bases. This CDR3 contains 13 residues. Germline V gene lookup returns CDR1 LNHDA and CDR2 SQIVND (reference sequence). The CDR3 loop is CASSIDRDTEAFF. The CDR3 DNA follows: TGTGCCAGTAGTATAGATAGGGACACTGAAGCTTTCTTT.

The CDR3 protein is CATSRDGRNSPLHF. CDR3 bases: TGTGCCACCAGCAGAGATGGGAGGAATTCACCCCTCCACTTT. The V call is TRBV15, the J call TRBJ1-6; D gene ambiguous. The CDR3 extends over 14 amino acids. Germline CDR1 is LNHNV and CDR2 is YYDKDF (reference sequence). Trimming stripped 0 bases from V and 7 bases from J, with 7 bases between.

V and J are TRBV7-9 and TRBJ1-4; tentative D call: TRBD1 (5 bases). V was pared by 5 bases and J by 7 bases, with 14 bases between. Germline CDR1 reads SEHNR; CDR2 reads FQNEAQ (reference sequence). The CDR3 runs to 14 residues. In nucleotides, the CDR3 is TGTGCCAGCAGCCCCCCCCAGGGAGGTGAAAAACTGTTTTTT. Translation gives CASSPPQGGEKLFF.

V gene TRBV5-6 combines with J gene TRBJ1-5, with unresolved D. V dropped 4 bases and J dropped 1 base, with 15 bases sitting between them. The length of the CDR3 is 16 residues. Germline V CDR1 and CDR2: SGHDT, YYEEEE. CDR3 DNA sequence: TGTGCCAGCAGCCCCGGGTCTGGCCTAAGCAATCAGCCCCAGCATTTT. Translated: CASSPGSGLSNQPQHF.

The chain joins TRBV29-1 to TRBJ1-2, with 9 bases identical to TRBD1. V lost 6 bases and J lost 3; bases outside the gene matches: 2. Germline V gene data show CDR1 as SQVTM and CDR2 as ANQGSEA. This CDR3 comprises 12 residues. The chain's CDR3 is CSVRQGDYGYTF. The DNA of the CDR3 is TGCAGCGTCCGACAGGGGGACTATGGCTACACCTTC.

The sample holds one count of this clone. The chain uses TRBV6-2 or TRBV6-3 and TRBJ1-2; 10 nucleotides line up with TRBD1. There are 15 residues in the CDR3. J lost 4 bases, V lost 5 bases, and 7 bases had no gene match. Germline values: CDR1 MNHEY, CDR2 SVGEGT. CDR3 region: CASSETGGDGYGYTF. The CDR3 DNA sequence: TGTGCCAGCAGTGAGACAGGGGGCGATGGCTATGGCTACACCTTC.